One T cell receptor beta chain is described in this entry. A much larger clonotype is one base distant, so this may be a read error. Within the sample, other DNA sequences also encode this same CDR3. The data are from a study of shared clonotypes between healthy human individuals. The run depth of the assay was deep. Data came from immunoSEQ multiplex PCR; TCRdb stores just in-frame clones and leaves some out. The table records about 2 million clones, 95% of them present only once. The CDR3 spans 14 residues. Germline CDR1 reads KGHSH; CDR2 reads LQKENI. Trimming removed 0 bases from V and 4 bases from J, with 10 bases in between.

Sequences were obtained from naive CD4+ T cells sorted from blood. As to subset: CD45RA+ positively selected. The receptor comes from a man younger than 35 in good health. This chain joins TRBV18 and TRBJ2-7; D may be TRBD2 (6 bases). In DNA form, the CDR3 reads TGTGCCAGCTCACCACCGGAGGGGTCTTACGAGCAGTACTTC. Amino acid sequence: CASSPPEGSYEQYF.